What follows describes a single T cell receptor (beta chain). As processed by the authors: Amplification of reference gene primers was used by the study to estimate nucleated cell counts. Sequencing used immunoSEQ multiplex PCR; TCRdb keeps in-frame clones, though not all of them. The V and J calls and clone size are taken from that table; D and trimming were inferred from the DNA. Among 310,000 or so clones, about 86% were seen once, and the ten largest hold around 2.1%. These data belong to a study of blood T cell repertoires in COVID-19. Turning to the study itself: The samples span acute and convalescent COVID-19 from the United States, Italy and Spain. The analysed material was cDNA or gDNA that came from T cells, B-cell-depleted T cells, or PBMCs.

This TCR was recovered from a young woman who had recovered from COVID-19. Specimen: peripheral blood.

The CDR3 loop is CASSLAQGSDEQYF. DNA for the CDR3: TGTGCCAGCAGCTTGGCCCAGGGAAGCGACGAGCAGTACTTC. The rearrangement uses TRBV5-7 and TRBJ2-7, with D perhaps matching TRBD1 (5 bases). Being an ORF, TRBV5-7 has a function that is uncertain. The CDR3 covers 14 residues. Trimming shortened V by 0 bases and J by 5 bases, and 12 bases separated the two germline ends.